This T cell receptor (beta chain) was profiled in a study of blood T cell repertoires in COVID-19. Study in general: The cDNA or gDNA used as material had been derived from T cells, B-cell-depleted T cells, or PBMCs.

Recruitment covered under 25 US areas and drew participants whose ages spanned roughly 18 to 90 years. The V gene's germline CDR1 is MGHRA and CDR2 YSYEKL. V was pared by 1 base and J by 13 bases, with 17 bases between. This CDR3 contains 15 residues. As originally analysed: By means of reference gene primer amplification, nucleated cell counts were estimated. TCRdb's copy holds only in-frame clones and misses some; the assay was immunoSEQ multiplex PCR. The V and J calls and clone size were taken over from that table, and D and trimming were inferred from the DNA. The table lists 350,000 to 450,000 clones, around nine tenths of them singletons, with less than 1.5% in the top ten.

The sample taken for sequencing was PBMCs or T cells enriched from blood (not recorded which). The V and J genes are TRBV4-1 and TRBJ1-6; the D gene is possibly TRBD1 (5 bases). This clonotype originated in a woman aged 18 to 35 who had been exposed to COVID-19. The CDR3 here is CASSQVPGGVTPLHF. In DNA, the CDR3 is TGCGCCAGCAGCCAAGTTCCCGGGGGAGTTACCCCCCTCCACTTT.